The clone carrying this TCR beta chain was detected a few times. No antigen is known for it. Whoever was chosen for sequencing had shown CD8+CD57+ cell expansion by flow cytometry. No therapy had been given to the patients at the time of blood sampling. TCR beta VDJ and CDR3 profiling used genomic DNA as template. One entry per CDR3 protein results from TCRdb running MiXCR on the reads. The data show under 500,000 distinct CDR3 sequences, around 30% seen once. The data were taken from a study of CD8+CD57+ T cells in acquired aplastic anemia. As for the study in general: DNA from sorted CD4+ and CD8+ cells averaged about 3.2 ug. Whole-study findings and limits: Around 27 was the count of CD8+ CDR3 sequences that patients shared with controls. Patients and controls were not found to differ significantly in CD8+ Simpson's diversity.

Germline assignment: CDR1 DFQATT and CDR2 SNEGSKA (reference sequence). V shed 0 bases and J shed 12 bases, with 15 bases lying between them. The CDR3 runs to 13 residues. This chain uses TRBV20-1 with TRBJ2-1; the D is unclear. Sequencing was performed on sorted CD4+, CD8+, or CD8+CD57+ T cells (not recorded which) from PBMCs. The TCR sequence derives from a human donor with aplastic anemia. The CDR3 DNA follows: TGCAGTGCTAGAGATCCGCGTTACTATGGGCAGTTCTTC. Translated: CSARDPRYYGQFF.